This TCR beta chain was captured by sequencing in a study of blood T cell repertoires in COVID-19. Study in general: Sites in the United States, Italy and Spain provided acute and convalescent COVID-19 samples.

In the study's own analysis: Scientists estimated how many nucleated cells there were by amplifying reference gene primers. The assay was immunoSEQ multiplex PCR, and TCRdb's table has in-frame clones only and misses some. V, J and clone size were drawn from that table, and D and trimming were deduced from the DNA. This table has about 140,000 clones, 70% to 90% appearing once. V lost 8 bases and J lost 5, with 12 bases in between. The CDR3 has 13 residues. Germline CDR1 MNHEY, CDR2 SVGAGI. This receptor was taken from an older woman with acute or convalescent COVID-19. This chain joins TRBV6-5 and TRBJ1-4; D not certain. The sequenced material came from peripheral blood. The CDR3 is CASHPGMNEKLFF. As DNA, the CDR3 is TGTGCCAGCCATCCGGGAATGAATGAAAAACTGTTTTTT.